This record covers a single T cell receptor beta chain. V lost 0 bases to trimming and J lost 1 base; unmatched junction nucleotides: 1. The germline CDR1 and CDR2 sequences are SEHNR and FQNEAQ (reference sequence). The CDR3 has 15 residues. Autoimmune disease history or systemic immunosuppression meant exclusion. The data are from a study of OX40 agonist ivuxolimab in advanced cancers. Generated by immunoSEQ multiplex PCR, the TCRdb table keeps only in-frame clones and is missing some. The sample yields around 100,000 clones, approximately 93% seen once. This sequence joins TRBV7-9 and TRBJ1-1; 8 bases match TRBD1. Sequenced here: CD4+ or CD8+ T cells sorted from blood, sampled in a trial of the OX40 agonist ivuxolimab. The origin of this receptor is an adult with an advanced solid tumor such as melanoma, head and neck, liver or kidney cancer. CDR3: CASSLAGTGNTEAFF. The CDR3 DNA follows: TGTGCCAGCAGCTTAGCGGGGACAGGGAACACTGAAGCTTTCTTT.